These 20 T cell receptor beta chains came from one sample sequenced in a study of identical twins' blood T cells. TCRdb re-derived calls from the 5' RACE reads in MiXCR, one entry per CDR3 protein. The sample yields 300,000 to 400,000 distinct CDR3 sequences, more than 25% seen once. Sequenced material: PBMCs. The receptors stem from a woman aged 18 to 55 in good health.

The chain links TRBV7-2 to TRBJ1-2; TRBD1 agrees at 8 bases. This CDR3 comprises 13 residues. Germline loops: CDR1 SGHTA, CDR2 FQGNSA. Trimming took 1 base from V and 6 from J; bases not matched to a gene: 1. CDR3 residues: CASSLGTGNGYTF. CDR3 DNA sequence: TGTGCCAGCAGCTTAGGGACAGGGAATGGCTACACCTTC.

This chain uses TRBV3-1 with TRBJ1-1; TRBD1 aligns across 8 bases. Germline V CDR1 and CDR2: LGHDT, YNNKEL (reference sequence). This CDR3 has 15 amino acids. V was pared by 3 bases and J by 2 bases, with 5 bases of the junction left unmatched. CDR3 DNA: TGTGCCAGCAGCCACGGACAGGGAACAAACACTGAAGCTTTCTTT. Residues: CASSHGQGTNTEAFF.

This clonotype was detected a few times. J is TRBJ2-5 and V is TRBV19; D remains ambiguous. The CDR3 spans 15 residues. Per the germline V gene, CDR1 is LNHDA and CDR2 is SQIVND (reference sequence). Trimming took 3 bases from V and 3 from J, leaving 14 bases between them. The CDR3, as DNA: TGTGCCAGTAGTATCCCTTGGGCTGTTGAAGAGACCCAGTACTTC. It specifies CASSIPWAVEETQYF.

This clonotype has just a few counts. The rearrangement uses TRBV9 and TRBJ2-3; TRBD1 matches at 7 bases. V gave up 0 bases and J gave up 1 base; unmatched junction bases: 5. The CDR3 totals 16 residues. Germline CDR1 is SGDLS and CDR2 is YYNGEE. The CDR3 DNA reads TGTGCCAGCAGCGTAGATGGACAGGATCGCACAGATACGCAGTATTTT. It encodes CASSVDGQDRTDTQYF.

This clonotype appeared many times. CDR3 residues: CSVATAPGNQPQHF. In DNA form, the CDR3 reads TGCAGCGTTGCGACCGCTCCAGGCAATCAGCCCCAGCATTTT. The chain is built from TRBV29-1 and TRBJ1-5; D not certain. Trimming removed 4 bases from V and 2 bases from J, with 12 bases in between. The CDR3 covers 14 residues. Germline CDR1 is SQVTM and CDR2 is ANQGSEA.

V usage is TRBV7-2 and J usage is TRBJ2-3, with 9 bases that match TRBD2. From germline, CDR1 is SGHTA and CDR2 FQGNSA. V was clipped by 3 bases and J by 5 bases; unmatched bases: 9. CDR3 length: 16 residues. DNA of the CDR3: TGTGCCAGCAGCTTCACCTCTAGCGGGGCGGGAGATACGCAGTATTTT. As protein: CASSFTSSGAGDTQYF.

The V and J genes are TRBV20-1 and TRBJ2-4, with 10 nucleotides matching TRBD1. Germline V gene lookup returns CDR1 DFQATT and CDR2 SNEGSKA (reference sequence). V lost 4 bases and J lost 7; bases outside the gene matches: 7. This CDR3 is 14 amino acids long. Here the CDR3 reads CSATSTGGKNIQYF. The CDR3 DNA sequence: TGCAGTGCTACCTCGACAGGGGGCAAGAACATTCAGTACTTC.

About this clonotype itself: One end of the junction fails to match germline, which may point to a read error. V usage is TRBV5-1 and J usage is TRBJ1-1; D gene unclear. Germline assignment: CDR1 SGHRS and CDR2 YFSETQ. This CDR3 has 16 residues. The DNA of the CDR3 is TGCGCCGGCAGCACGGAGGGCACCAGAATGAACACTGAAGCTTTCTTT. It codes for CAGSTEGTRMNTEAFF.

Of note for this clonotype: Because the CDR3's place on the DNA is in doubt, the DNA is left out and the CDR3 is given as listed by TCRdb. The J gene is TRBJ2-7, the V gene TRBV14. Counting both end residues, the CDR3 totals 14 amino acids. CDR1 is SGHDN, CDR2 FVKESK, per germline. The CDR3: CASSQGLRRAEQYF.

This clonotype appeared a few times. The chain carries TRBV7-2 and TRBJ2-2; D gene ambiguous. V was pared by 1 base and J by 6 bases, with 9 bases between. Germline-derived CDR1 and CDR2 are SGHTA and FQGNSA. The CDR3 has 14 residues. The CDR3 loop is CASSLVFGAGELFF. The CDR3 DNA follows: TGTGCCAGCAGCTTAGTTTTTGGAGCCGGGGAGCTGTTTTTT. Filled out from reference TRBV7-2 and TRBJ2-2, the complete variable domain reads GAGVSQSPSNKVTEKGKDVELRCDPISGHTALYWYRQSLGQGLEFLIYFQGNSAPDKSGLPSDRFSAERTGGSVSTLTIQRTQQEDSAVYLCASSLVFGAGELFFGEGSRLTVL.

This chain connects TRBV20-1 to TRBJ1-2; 7 bases match TRBD1. Trimming removed 6 bases from V and 5 bases from J; junction bases left unmatched: 3. The CDR3 length is 11 residues. Germline CDR1 is DFQATT and CDR2 is SNEGSKA (reference sequence). CDR3 sequence (DNA): TGCAGTGCCGGGACAGCATATGGCTACACCTTC. Residues: CSAGTAYGYTF.

The chain combines TRBV10-3 with TRBJ2-5, with a tentative D call TRBD2 (6 bases). Looked up from germline, CDR1 is ENHRY and CDR2 is SYGVKD. The V and J ends lost 4 bases and 5 bases respectively, with 8 bases between them. The CDR3 is 12 residues long. Here the CDR3 DNA reads TGTGCCATCAGTGTGAGCGGGGAGACCCAGTACTTC. Encoded protein: CAISVSGETQYF.

This clonotype occurred many times. This sequence joins TRBV7-2 and TRBJ2-1, with D possibly matching TRBD2 (6 bases). V was trimmed by 3 bases and J by 0 bases, leaving 9 bases between them. Germline loops: CDR1 SGHTA, CDR2 FQGNSA. CDR3 length: 15 amino acids. This CDR3 reads CASSLLANSYNEQFF. Here the CDR3 DNA reads TGTGCCAGCAGCTTGCTAGCGAACTCCTACAATGAGCAGTTCTTC.

This clonotype came up a few times. The chain is built from TRBV6-5 and TRBJ1-1; no clear D. Looked up from germline, CDR1 is MNHEY and CDR2 is SVGAGI. The CDR3 sequence is 15 residues long. Deletions cut 6 bases from V and 4 bases from J, with 18 bases between. The CDR3 coding sequence is TGTGCCAGCAGAGCCGCCTGGGGAGGTGGCACTGAAGCTTTCTTT. This sequence encodes CASRAAWGGGTEAFF.

This clonotype was seen a handful of times. The CDR3 loop is CASGSYTGNTEAFF. CDR3 nucleotides: TGTGCTAGTGGCAGCTACACAGGGAACACTGAAGCTTTCTTT. V usage is TRBV12-5 and J usage is TRBJ1-1; D is possibly TRBD1 (5 bases). The V gene lost 6 bases and the J gene lost 1 base, with 12 bases spanning the gap. The CDR3 runs 14 residues. Germline V gives CDR1 LGHNT, CDR2 FRNRAP. Based on the CDR3 plus reference TRBV12-5 and TRBJ1-1, the full variable domain is DARVTQTPRHKVTEMGQEVTMRCQPILGHNTVFWYRQTMMQGLELLAYFRNRAPLDDSGMPKDRFSAEMPDATLATLKIQPSEPRDSAVYFCASGSYTGNTEAFFGQGTRLTVV.

About this clonotype itself: A clone one base away is much larger, so this may be a read error. The chain couples TRBV6-6 to TRBJ1-5; TRBD1 might be the D (6 bases). The germline V gene has CDR1 MNHNY and CDR2 SVGAGI (reference sequence). The CDR3 length is 14 residues. V was clipped by 4 bases and J by 2 bases, with 9 bases between them. This chain's CDR3 is CASSSGVCNQPQHF. The CDR3 bases are TGTGCCAGCAGTTCAGGGGTATGCAATCAGCCCCAGCATTTT.

This sequence joins TRBV19 and TRBJ1-4; no firm D call. Germline CDR1 LNHDA, CDR2 SQIVND (reference sequence). The V end was cut by 7 bases, the J end by 8 bases, with 8 bases between. The CDR3 has 11 residues. The chain's CDR3 is CASTGEEKLFF. CDR3 bases: TGTGCCAGTACTGGTGAGGAAAAACTGTTTTTT.

The chain recombines TRBV11-2 with TRBJ1-1; no definite D call. V was shortened by 5 bases and J by 3 bases, with 13 bases between the two germline ends. Germline CDR1 SGHAT, CDR2 FQNNGV. The length of the CDR3 is 14 residues. CDR3 protein: CASSRSQVYTEAFF. The CDR3 DNA reads TGTGCCAGCAGCCGAAGTCAGGTTTACACTGAAGCTTTCTTT.

The V and J genes are TRBV18 and TRBJ2-1; TRBD2 is a possible D gene (5 bases). Germline V gene data show CDR1 as KGHSH and CDR2 as LQKENI. The CDR3 has 14 residues. V lost 6 bases and J lost 5, with 14 bases in between. The CDR3 bases are TGTGCCAGCTCTCTTCAGGCTAGCAACAATGAGCAGTTCTTC. The encoded protein is CASSLQASNNEQFF.

This clonotype was counted a few times. The J gene is TRBJ2-5, the V gene TRBV5-6; 14 bases fit TRBD2. Germline V gene lookup returns CDR1 SGHDT and CDR2 YYEEEE. V lost 3 bases, J lost 5 bases, and 6 bases stayed unmatched. The CDR3 covers 16 residues. The CDR3 DNA sequence: TGTGCCAGCAGCTGGGGGACTAGCGGGGGCGGGGAGACCCAGTACTTC. This codes for CASSWGTSGGGETQYF.